These 26 T cell receptor beta chains were all obtained from the same sample, sequenced in a study of regulatory T cells in long-lasting Graves disease. Time point denoted: newly diagnosed GD, antithyroid drugs for less than 3 months. PBMC-extracted RNA yielded the TCR library. Construction of TCR beta libraries relied on iRepertoire HTBI primers and on Arm-PCR targeting CDR3 regions. TCRdb itself ran the multiplex PCR reads through MiXCR, one entry per CDR3 protein. The sample consists of around 500,000 distinct CDR3 sequences, approximately 12% of them appearing once. The sample also formed part of further work on T cells in Graves' hyperthyroidism and ophthalmopathy.

The sample here was peripheral blood mononuclear cells (PBMCs), taken at new diagnosis, from a patient treated with antithyroid drugs. Receptors were obtained from a man between 25 and 39 years old with Graves disease.

This clonotype was counted at least ten times. This chain joins TRBV6-2 or TRBV6-3 and TRBJ2-5; either TRBD1 or TRBD2 may fit D (5 bases each). In germline, CDR1 is MNHEY, CDR2 SVGEGT. The CDR3 is 14 residues long. Trimming removed 5 bases from V and 7 bases from J, with 17 bases in between. The chain's CDR3 is CASSENGDPRTQYF. The CDR3 DNA sequence: TGTGCCAGCAGTGAAAACGGGGACCCCCGGACCCAGTACTTC.

Many counts were recorded for this clonotype. The rearrangement joins TRBV29-1 to TRBJ2-7; D perhaps matches TRBD1 (5 bases). CDR1 is SQVTM and CDR2 is ANQGSEA in the germline V gene. CDR3 size: 11 residues. V lost 3 bases and J 11 bases, leaving 14 bases between the germline ends. Written as DNA, the CDR3 is TGCAGCGTTGAGCAGGGCCTCAGTAAGTACTTC. Translating gives CSVEQGLSKYF.

This clonotype has at least ten counts. The chain recombines TRBV14 with TRBJ2-2, with 9 positions matching TRBD1. The CDR3 is 16 amino acids. Germline loops: CDR1 SGHDN, CDR2 FVKESK. V gave up 4 bases and J gave up 4 bases; unmatched junction bases: 7. The CDR3, as DNA: TGTGCCAGCAGCCCCGGACAGGGGACCTTCACCGGGGAGCTGTTTTTT. Translating gives CASSPGQGTFTGELFF.

For this clonotype: One base away lies a much larger clone, so this may be a sequencing read error. The V gene is TRBV6-2 or TRBV6-3, the J gene TRBJ2-3; D may be TRBD2 (5 bases). From germline, CDR1 is MNHEY and CDR2 SVGEGT. V was cut by 2 bases and J by 7 bases, with 16 bases left in between. The length of the CDR3 is 15 residues. The CDR3 DNA reads as TGTGCCAGCAGTTACGAGAGCGAGAGGGCAAATACGCAGTATTTT. Translating gives CASSYESERANTQYF.

This clonotype was recorded many times. The chain recombines TRBV6-5 with TRBJ1-1; D unclear. This CDR3 spans 12 amino acids. V was cut by 2 bases and J by 6 bases, with 7 bases left in between. Germline CDR1 is MNHEY and CDR2 is SVGAGI. The CDR3 bases are TGTGCCAGCAGTTACGGGGTCTCTGAAGCTTTCTTT. This sequence encodes CASSYGVSEAFF.

This clonotype appeared many times. The chain joins TRBV24-1 to TRBJ2-1; 10 bases fit TRBD1. With V trimmed by 12 bases and J by 5 bases, 3 bases remained unmatched. The CDR3 covers 12 residues. The germline CDR1 and CDR2 sequences are KGHDR and SFDVKD. The CDR3 DNA reads as TGTGCCTCCGGACAGGGGGACAATGAGCAGTTCTTC. Translated: CASGQGDNEQFF.

There are many counts of this clonotype. The chain has TRBV27 and TRBJ2-7, with TRBD1 matching 10 bases. The CDR3 is 15 amino acids. With 3 bases clipped from V and 7 bases from J, the junction kept 9 bases outside the gene matches. Germline CDR1 MNHEY, CDR2 SMNVEV (reference sequence). CDR3 nucleotides: TGTGCCAGCAGTTTGTATCCGGGACAGGGGTCAGAGCAGTACTTC. Its translation is CASSLYPGQGSEQYF.

The chain combines TRBV7-3 with TRBJ2-3, with a tentative D call TRBD2 (5 bases). V dropped 8 bases and J dropped 4 bases, with 13 bases sitting between them. Germline lookup yields CDR1 SGHTA and CDR2 FQGTGA. This CDR3 region has 13 residues. The CDR3, as DNA: TGTGCCAGCGGTTTCGGGAACCCAGATACGCAGTATTTT. This encodes CASGFGNPDTQYF.

This clonotype was recorded at least ten times. This rearrangement joins TRBV20-1 to TRBJ2-1; no firm D call. Germline loops: CDR1 DFQATT, CDR2 SNEGSKA (reference sequence). The germline V and J ends were trimmed by 4 bases and 2 bases, with 6 bases remaining between them. The CDR3 runs 12 residues. This CDR3 is CSATMTYNEQFF. The DNA for the CDR3 is TGCAGTGCTACGATGACCTACAATGAGCAGTTCTTC.

The genes are TRBV10-1 and TRBJ2-7; TRBD1 or TRBD2 may be the D gene (5 bases each). Germline assignment: CDR1 WNHNN and CDR2 SYGVQD (reference sequence). The length of the CDR3 is 16 residues. Trimming removed 1 base at V and 3 bases at J, with 16 bases between. The CDR3 nucleotides read TGCGCCAGCAGTGAGTTACCCGGGACGGGATACTACGAGCAGTACTTC. This gives the protein CASSELPGTGYYEQYF.

This clonotype was seen many times. The chain carries TRBV19 and TRBJ2-5; 14 bases map to TRBD2. The CDR3 loop spans 15 amino acids. V dropped 7 bases and J dropped 5; count of bases not matched to a gene: 6. Germline CDR1 is LNHDA and CDR2 is SQIVND (reference sequence). The CDR3 loop is CASTPGLAGVETQYF. The CDR3 coding sequence is TGTGCCAGTACCCCGGGACTAGCGGGAGTGGAGACCCAGTACTTC.

This clonotype was detected many times. This chain uses TRBV13 with TRBJ2-3, with D uncertain. V lost 3 bases, J lost 0 bases, and 10 bases lay in between. CDR3 length: 15 amino acids. CDR1 is PRHDT and CDR2 is FYEKMQ in the germline V gene (reference sequence). CDR3 bases: TGTGCCAGCAGCTTTCCGGCCGGAAGCACAGATACGCAGTATTTT. Translating it yields CASSFPAGSTDTQYF.

This clonotype was picked up many times. The chain links TRBV6-1 to TRBJ1-1; perhaps TRBD1 as D (5 bases). The germline V and J ends were trimmed by 8 bases and 6 bases, with 10 bases remaining between them. Looked up from germline, CDR1 is MNHNS and CDR2 is SASEGT. The CDR3 totals 11 residues. DNA for the CDR3: TGTGCCAGCGGGGGTGACGCTGAAGCTTTCTTT. Its protein product is CASGGDAEAFF.

Many counts were recorded for this clonotype. The chain joins TRBV5-5 to TRBJ2-5; possible D gene TRBD1, 5 bases. The CDR3 has 16 residues. Germline CDR1 reads SGHKS; CDR2 reads YYEKEE (reference sequence). Trimming cost V 1 base and J 1 base, with 14 bases left between them. This CDR3 is CASSLWAGLSQETQYF. The CDR3 nucleotides are TGTGCCAGCAGCTTGTGGGCAGGGTTGTCCCAAGAGACCCAGTACTTC.

This clonotype was recorded many times. The rearrangement links TRBV20-1 to TRBJ1-5, with D unresolved. This CDR3 is 14 amino acids long. Germline V CDR1 and CDR2: DFQATT, SNEGSKA (reference sequence). The ends were cut back, 8 bases at V and 3 bases at J, with 17 bases in the middle. CDR3 DNA sequence: TGCAGTCTTAGGAGCCTCGGACCCAATCAGCCCCAGCATTTT. Its translation: CSLRSLGPNQPQHF.

V gene TRBV29-1 combines with J gene TRBJ1-2, with 7 bases lining up with TRBD1. In germline, CDR1 is SQVTM, CDR2 ANQGSEA. This CDR3 is built from 12 residues. Trimming took 8 bases from V and 7 from J; bases not matched to a gene: 10. CDR3 DNA: TGCAGCTCCGGGGAAGGGGGCGGTGGCTACACCTTC. This sequence encodes CSSGEGGGGYTF.

This clonotype was seen ten or more times. In DNA, the CDR3 is TGTGCCAGCAGTGGTACAAATAGCCACTATGGCTACACCTTC. It encodes CASSGTNSHYGYTF. The J gene is TRBJ1-2, the V gene TRBV2, with unresolved D. Germline values: CDR1 SNHLY, CDR2 FYNNEI. This CDR3 region has 14 residues. Trimming took 4 bases from V and 3 from J, leaving 12 bases between them.

The chain couples TRBV20-1 to TRBJ2-7, with TRBD2 identical over 11 bases. The junction had 13 bases not matched to a gene; V was cut back by 5 bases and J by 4 bases. Germline V gene data show CDR1 as DFQATT and CDR2 as SNEGSKA (reference sequence). CDR3 length: 16 amino acids. The CDR3 nucleotides read TGCAGTGCTCGGGTTCCTAGCGGGAGGTATAGATACGAGCAGTACTTC. Encoded protein: CSARVPSGRYRYEQYF.

This clonotype was observed a single time. This rearrangement joins TRBV29-1 to TRBJ2-3; D remains ambiguous. Germline lookup yields CDR1 SQVTM and CDR2 ANQGSEA. The V and J ends lost 5 bases and 2 bases respectively, with 23 bases between them. This CDR3 comprises 17 residues. This CDR3 reads CSVIGLRASRFTDTQYF. CDR3 coding DNA: TGCAGCGTTATCGGTTTACGCGCCTCCAGGTTCACAGATACGCAGTATTTT.

This chain joins TRBV5-1 and TRBJ2-7; 12 bases align to TRBD1. The V gene end was trimmed by 3 bases and the J gene end by 0 bases; junction bases not matched to a gene: 4. In germline, CDR1 is SGHRS, CDR2 YFSETQ. The CDR3 covers 16 residues. For the CDR3, the DNA is TGCGCCAGCAGCTCTGGGACAGGGGGCGCCTCCTACGAGCAGTACTTC. This sequence encodes CASSSGTGGASYEQYF.

As regards this clonotype: This likely came from a read error, as a far larger clone is one base away. This chain links TRBV7-2 with TRBJ2-1; D not resolved. The CDR3 is made up of 13 amino acids. CDR1 and CDR2 from the germline V gene are SGHTA and FQGNSA. Trimming cost V 2 bases and J 10 bases, with 12 bases left between them. CDR3 residues: CASSLWSSYEQFF. The CDR3 nucleotides read TGTGCCAGCAGCTTATGGAGCTCCTACGAGCAGTTCTTC.

In this sample, this clonotype turned up many times. The chain is built from TRBV20-1 and TRBJ1-1, with 7 bases lining up with TRBD1. CDR1 is DFQATT, CDR2 SNEGSKA, per germline (reference sequence). V lost 0 bases to trimming and J lost 5 bases; unmatched junction nucleotides: 6. There are 14 residues in the CDR3. The CDR3 loop is CSARETGAGTEAFF. Here the CDR3 DNA reads TGCAGTGCTAGAGAAACAGGGGCCGGGACTGAAGCTTTCTTT.

For this clonotype: This may stem from a read error, because a much larger clone lies one nucleotide away. V is TRBV9 and J is TRBJ1-2, with D maybe TRBD1 (5 bases). The CDR3 totals 14 residues. Germline CDR1 reads SGDLS; CDR2 reads YYNGEE. The CDR3 bases are TGTGCCAGCCGCGTAGATGGGACCTTATATGGCTACACCTTC. This codes for CASRVDGTLYGYTF.

This clonotype was counted a few times. V and J are TRBV20-1 and TRBJ1-6; D is unresolved. This CDR3 comprises 15 residues. V was pared by 5 bases and J by 4 bases, with 15 bases between. The germline V gene encodes CDR1 DFQATT and CDR2 SNEGSKA (reference sequence). DNA for the CDR3: TGCAGTGCTTTCCGTGGGAGACAATATAATTCACCCCTCCACTTT. Translation gives CSAFRGRQYNSPLHF.

This chain joins TRBV20-1 and TRBJ2-7; weak D call: TRBD2 (6 bases). V was pared by 2 bases and J by 3 bases, with 14 bases between. The CDR3 covers 14 residues. CDR1 is DFQATT, CDR2 SNEGSKA, per germline (reference sequence). This chain's CDR3 is CSARMGTGSYEQYF. DNA for the CDR3: TGCAGTGCTAGAATGGGGACTGGGAGCTACGAGCAGTACTTC.

This clonotype turned up a few times. Here the CDR3 DNA reads TGTGCCAGTAGACCTCGGGGGGCTCAAAACTACGAGCAGTACTTC. Encoded protein: CASRPRGAQNYEQYF. The chain links TRBV12-3 or TRBV12-4 to TRBJ2-7, with D possibly TRBD2 on 7 matching bases. V was shortened by 9 bases and J by 3 bases, with 21 bases between the two germline ends. This CDR3 contains 15 residues.